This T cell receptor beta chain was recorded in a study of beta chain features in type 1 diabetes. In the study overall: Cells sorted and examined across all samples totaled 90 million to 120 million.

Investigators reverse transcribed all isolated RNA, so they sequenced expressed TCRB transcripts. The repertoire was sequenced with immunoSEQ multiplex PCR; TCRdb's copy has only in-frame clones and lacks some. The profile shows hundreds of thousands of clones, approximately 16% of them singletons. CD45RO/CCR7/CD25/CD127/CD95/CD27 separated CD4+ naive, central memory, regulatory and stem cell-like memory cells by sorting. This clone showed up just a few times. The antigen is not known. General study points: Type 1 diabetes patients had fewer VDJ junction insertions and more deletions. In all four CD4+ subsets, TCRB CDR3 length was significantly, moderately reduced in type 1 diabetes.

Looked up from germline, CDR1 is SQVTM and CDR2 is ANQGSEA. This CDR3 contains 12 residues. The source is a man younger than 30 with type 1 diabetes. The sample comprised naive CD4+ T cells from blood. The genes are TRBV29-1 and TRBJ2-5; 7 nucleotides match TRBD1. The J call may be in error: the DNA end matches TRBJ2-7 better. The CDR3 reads CSAGQSSYEQYF. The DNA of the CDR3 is TGCAGCGCGGGACAGTCTTCCTACGAGCAGTACTTC.